This TCR beta chain was observed in a study of naive and memory T cell subsets. Study findings and constraints: Potentially, T cell activation and differentiation skew this RNA-based measurement.

An oligonucleotide containing a UMI was ligated to the 3' end of TCR cDNA. Whole-blood samples were more than 2 ml of peripheral blood from healthy adult volunteers. Cells were not sorted; total RNA input targeted roughly 1 to 1000 ng. Per germline, CDR1 SGHAT and CDR2 FQDESV (reference sequence). Deletions cut 5 bases from V and 5 bases from J, with 18 bases between. The CDR3 is made up of 15 amino acids. Ligated cDNA underwent four rounds of PCR with nested alpha and beta constant region primers and SP2. TCRdb used MiXCR to reprocess the 5' RACE reads, holding one entry per CDR3 protein. Of 25,000 to 35,000 distinct CDR3 sequences in the sample, roughly a sixth are singletons; the top ten hold 2.6%. This clonotype appeared many times. Its antigen is not known.

This rearrangement joins TRBV11-1 to TRBJ2-5; no reliable D call. This clonotype was obtained from a female donor in good health. Here the CDR3 reads CASSKGSILAETQYF. The CDR3 DNA follows: TGTGCCAGCAGCAAGGGTTCAATTCTTGCGGAGACCCAGTACTTC.